The sequence of this T cell receptor beta chain was determined in a study of CD8 T cells in Susac syndrome. The CDR3 has 13 amino acids. Trimming left V 5 bases short and J 6 bases short, with 16 bases between. The germline V gene encodes CDR1 SQVTM and CDR2 ANQGSEA. Reverse transcription of roughly 0.45 to 1 ug RNA was performed with random hexamers. TCRdb reprocessed the immunoSEQ multiplex PCR reads with MiXCR, giving one entry per CDR3 protein. The table shows 40,000 to 60,000 distinct CDR3 sequences, with 93% occurring only once. The gene calls are TRBV29-1 and TRBJ1-2; D gene unclear. This receptor was taken from a human donor with multiple sclerosis. The sample consisted of CD8+ T cells from PBMCs. CDR3 residues: CSVSPAYYDGYTF. CDR3 coding DNA: TGCAGCGTTAGCCCAGCATATTATGATGGCTACACCTTC. Combining the CDR3 with reference TRBV29-1 and TRBJ1-2 gives the whole variable domain SAVISQKPSRDICQRGTSLTIQCQVDSQVTMMFWYRQQPGQSLTLIATANQGSEATYESGFVIDKFPISRPNLTFSTLTVSNMSPEDSSIYLCSVSPAYYDGYTFGSGTRLTVV.